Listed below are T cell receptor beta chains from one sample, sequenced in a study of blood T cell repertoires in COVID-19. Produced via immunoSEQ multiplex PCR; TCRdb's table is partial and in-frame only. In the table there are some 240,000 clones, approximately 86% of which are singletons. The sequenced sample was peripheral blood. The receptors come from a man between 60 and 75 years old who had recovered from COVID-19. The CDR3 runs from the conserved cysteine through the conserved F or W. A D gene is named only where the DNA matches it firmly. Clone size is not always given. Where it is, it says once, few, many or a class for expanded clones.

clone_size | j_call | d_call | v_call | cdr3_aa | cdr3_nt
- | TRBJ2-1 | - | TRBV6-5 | CASSYSRGNEQFF | TGTGCCAGCAGTTACTCTCGAGGGAACGAGCAGTTCTTC
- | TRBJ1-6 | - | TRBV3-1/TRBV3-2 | CASSTDSSNSPLHF | TGTGCCAGCAGTACTGACAGTTCCAATTCACCCCTCCACTTT
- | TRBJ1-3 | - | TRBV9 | CASSVTMQPIPGLGNTIYF | TGTGCCAGCAGCGTGACAATGCAACCCATCCCAGGGCTAGGAAACACCATATATTTT
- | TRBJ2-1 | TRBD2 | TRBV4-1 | CASSQDSLAGGLGEQFF | TGCGCCAGCAGCCAAGATAGTCTAGCGGGGGGGCTCGGTGAGCAGTTCTTC
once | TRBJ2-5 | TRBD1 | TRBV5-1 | CASSPTGGLETQYF | TGCGCCAGCAGCCCTACAGGGGGTTTGGAGACCCAGTACTTC
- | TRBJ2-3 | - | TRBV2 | CASSPPRATDTQYF | TGTGCCAGCAGCCCCCCGAGGGCCACAGATACGCAGTATTTT
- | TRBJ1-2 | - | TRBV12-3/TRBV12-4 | CASSSTDRGYTF | TGTGCCAGCAGCTCGACAGATCGTGGCTACACCTTC
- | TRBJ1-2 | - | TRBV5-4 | CASSLAGAIRGALGYTF | TGTGCCAGCAGCTTGGCCGGTGCTATACGGGGGGCGCTTGGCTACACCTTC
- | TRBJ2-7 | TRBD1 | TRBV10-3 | CAISEQRGQVYEQYF | TGTGCCATCAGTGAGCAACGGGGACAGGTCTACGAGCAGTACTTC
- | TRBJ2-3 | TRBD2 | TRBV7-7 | CASSKTSGGDTDTQYF | TGTGCCAGCAGCAAAACTAGCGGGGGGGACACAGATACGCAGTATTTT
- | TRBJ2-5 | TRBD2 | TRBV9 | CASAGGVKETQYF | TGTGCCAGCGCGGGGGGCGTAAAAGAGACCCAGTACTTC
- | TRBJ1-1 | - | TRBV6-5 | CASTLGGESEAFF | TGTGCCAGCACTCTTGGGGGGGAATCTGAAGCTTTCTTT
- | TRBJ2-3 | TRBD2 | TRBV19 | CASSALAGSTDTQYF | TGTGCCAGTAGTGCCCTAGCGGGAAGCACAGATACGCAGTATTTT
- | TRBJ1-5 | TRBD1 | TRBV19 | CASSIAAGGAGQPQHF | TGTGCCAGTAGTATTGCGGCAGGGGGCGCGGGTCAGCCCCAGCATTTT
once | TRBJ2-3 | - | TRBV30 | CAWSWRGSTDTQYF | TGTGCCTGGAGTTGGAGGGGCAGCACAGATACGCAGTATTTT
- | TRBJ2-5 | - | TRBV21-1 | CASSKTPGLAGDQETQYF | TGTGCCAGCAGCAAAACCCCTGGACTAGCGGGGGACCAAGAGACCCAGTACTTC
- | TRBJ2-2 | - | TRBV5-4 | CASSLDLRAGELFF | TGTGCCAGCAGCTTGGACTTACGGGCCGGGGAGCTGTTTTTT
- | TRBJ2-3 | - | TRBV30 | CAWMGRREDTQYF | TGTGCCTGGATGGGCCGGAGGGAGGATACGCAGTATTTT
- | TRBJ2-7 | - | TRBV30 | CAWRGQGFYEQYF | TGTGCCTGGAGGGGTCAGGGCTTTTACGAGCAGTACTTC
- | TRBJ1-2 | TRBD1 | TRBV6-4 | CASSDRQGGGYTF | TGTGCCAGCAGTGACCGACAGGGAGGTGGCTACACCTTC
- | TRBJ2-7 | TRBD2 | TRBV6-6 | CATSSGGAVEGYF | TGTGCCACCTCTAGCGGGGGGGCGGTTGAGGGGTACTTC
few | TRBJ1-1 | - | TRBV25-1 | CASSQDGEAFF | TGTGCCAGCAGTCAAGACGGGGAGGCTTTCTTT
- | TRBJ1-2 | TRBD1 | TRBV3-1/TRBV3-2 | CASSPRGTGRYGYTF | TGTGCCAGCAGCCCCCGGGGGACAGGGCGATATGGCTACACCTTC
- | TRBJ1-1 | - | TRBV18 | CASSPHQGDRAEAFF | TGTGCCAGCTCACCACACCAGGGTGATAGGGCTGAAGCTTTCTTT
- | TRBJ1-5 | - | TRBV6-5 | CASSYARGGSNQPQHF | TGTGCCAGCAGTTACGCGAGGGGAGGGAGCAATCAGCCCCAGCATTTT
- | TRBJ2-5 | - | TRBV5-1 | CASSEGPLETQYF | TGCGCCAGCAGCGAGGGCCCCTTAGAGACCCAGTACTTC